This is a list of T cell receptor beta chains from one sample in a study of CD8 T cells in Susac syndrome. TCRdb reprocessed the immunoSEQ multiplex PCR reads via MiXCR and lists one record per CDR3 protein. The data contain 100,000 or so distinct CDR3 sequences, around 90% of them seen just once; the ten biggest clones take up approximately 0.13%. Material: CD4+ T cells from PBMCs. The receptor set was obtained from a human donor in good health. The CDR3 runs from the conserved cysteine through the conserved F or W. A D gene is named only where the DNA matches it firmly. The size entry is marked missing in some rows and otherwise reads once, few, many or a size class.

abundance	v_gene	d_gene	j_gene	CDR3nt	CDR3aa
-	TRBV11-2	TRBD2	TRBJ2-1	TGTGCCAGTAGGACTAGCGGGAGTTATACCTACAATGAGCAGTTCTTC	CASRTSGSYTYNEQFF
-	TRBV20-1	-	TRBJ1-1	TGCAGTGCTAGAGTCACGGGGGCGAGAACTGAAGCTTTCTTT	CSARVTGARTEAFF
-	TRBV5-1	TRBD2	TRBJ2-1	TGCGCCAGCAGCTTGGGTGCTAGCGGGCGCAATGAGCAGTTCTTC	CASSLGASGRNEQFF
-	TRBV7-2	TRBD2	TRBJ2-3	TGTGCCAGCAGGCAGACTAGCGCTAGAACAGATACGCAGTATTTT	CASRQTSARTDTQYF
-	TRBV3-1	-	TRBJ1-2	TGTGCCAGCAGCCACGTTGACAGTGGGAACTATGGCTACACCTTC	CASSHVDSGNYGYTF
-	TRBV9	TRBD1	TRBJ2-2	TGTGCCAGCAGCGTCACCGGGACAGCTAACACCGGGGAGCTGTTTTTT	CASSVTGTANTGELFF
-	TRBV5-1	-	TRBJ2-4	TGCGCCAGCAGCTTGGAATCCGGGTCGGACATTCAGTACTTC	CASSLESGSDIQYF
-	TRBV9	-	TRBJ1-6	TGTGCCAGCAGCGTAGGTGACGCCCAAATTAATTCACCCCTCCACTTT	CASSVGDAQINSPLHF
-	TRBV3-1	TRBD2	TRBJ2-1	TGTGCCAGCAGCCTCGCTGGGGGGACTAGCGGGAGGGCCTTGGATGAGCAGTTCTTC	CASSLAGGTSGRALDEQFF
-	TRBV23-1	-	TRBJ2-3	TGCGCCAGCAGTCAAGGGACCAAAAACACAGATACGCAGTATTTT	CASSQGTKNTDTQYF
few	TRBV3-1	-	TRBJ1-1	TGTGCCAGCAGCCAGCACGACAGCGGGGAAGCTTTCTTT	CASSQHDSGEAFF
-	TRBV6-2/TRBV6-3	-	TRBJ2-3	TGTGCCGGCTCTACCTCCGGGTTAACAGATACGCAGTATTTT	CAGSTSGLTDTQYF
-	TRBV7-2	TRBD2	TRBJ2-1	TGTGCCAGCAGTCCTCTGGCGGGGGGGCGGGGTGAGCAGTTCTTC	CASSPLAGGRGEQFF
-	TRBV4-3	-	TRBJ2-7	TGCGCCAGCAGCGACGGCGGCTATCCTACCTACGAGCAGTACTTC	CASSDGGYPTYEQYF
-	TRBV6-5	TRBD1	TRBJ2-7	TGTGCCAGCACCAACCAGGACAGGGGCTACGAGCAGTACTTC	CASTNQDRGYEQYF
-	TRBV21-1	-	TRBJ2-3	TGTGCCAGCAGCAAAGAACAGGGGGAGTGCACAGATACGCAGTATTTT	CASSKEQGECTDTQYF
-	TRBV14	-	TRBJ2-1	TGTGCCAGCAGCCAAGGTTCTCGTTACAATGAGCAGTTCTTC	CASSQGSRYNEQFF
-	TRBV5-1	-	TRBJ1-2	TGCGCCAGCAGCTTAGCCACTAACAGGAGAAACTATGGCTACACCTTC	CASSLATNRRNYGYTF
-	TRBV7-9	TRBD1	TRBJ2-1	TGTGCCAGCAGCGGGGGACAGGGCGATGAGCAGTTCTTC	CASSGGQGDEQFF
-	TRBV11-2	-	TRBJ2-7	TGTGCCAGCAGCTTAGAACCCCCCGGTGAGCAGTACTTC	CASSLEPPGEQYF
-	TRBV20-1	-	TRBJ2-5	TGCAGTGCTAGAGAGGGCGGGGTCCGGGAAGAGACCCAGTACTTC	CSAREGGVREETQYF
-	TRBV7-9	-	TRBJ2-4	TGTGCCAGCAGCTTATCCGGGGACATTCAGTACTTC	CASSLSGDIQYF
-	TRBV2	TRBD2	TRBJ2-1	TGTGCCAGCAGGGAAGGACTAGCGGGATGGAGCTCCTACAATGAGCAGTTCTTC	CASREGLAGWSSYNEQFF
-	TRBV12-3/TRBV12-4	-	TRBJ1-3	TGTGCCAGCGGGGTTTCTGGAAACACCATATATTTT	CASGVSGNTIYF
-	TRBV11-1	-	TRBJ2-7	TGTGCCAGCAGCTTAGGAGGGACCCACGAGCAGTACTTC	CASSLGGTHEQYF